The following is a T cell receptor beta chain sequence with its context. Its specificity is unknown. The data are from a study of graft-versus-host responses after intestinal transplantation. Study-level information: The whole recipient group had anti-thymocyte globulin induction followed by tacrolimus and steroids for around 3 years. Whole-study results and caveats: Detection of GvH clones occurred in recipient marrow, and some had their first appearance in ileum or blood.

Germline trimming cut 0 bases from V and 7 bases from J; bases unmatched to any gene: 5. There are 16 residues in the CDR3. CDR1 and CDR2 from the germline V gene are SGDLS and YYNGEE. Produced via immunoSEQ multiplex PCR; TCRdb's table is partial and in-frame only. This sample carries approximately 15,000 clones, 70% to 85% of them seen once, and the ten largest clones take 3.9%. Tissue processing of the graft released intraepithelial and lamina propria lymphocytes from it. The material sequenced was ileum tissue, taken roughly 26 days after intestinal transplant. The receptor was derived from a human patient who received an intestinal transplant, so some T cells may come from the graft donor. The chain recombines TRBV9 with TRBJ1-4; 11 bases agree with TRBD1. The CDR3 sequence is CASSVAPGTGGEKLFF. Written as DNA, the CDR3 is TGTGCCAGCAGCGTAGCCCCCGGGACAGGGGGTGAAAAACTGTTTTTT.